Listed below are T cell receptor beta chains from one sample, sequenced in a study of early T cells in non-severe SARS-CoV-2 infection. A single record per CDR3 protein comes from TCRdb applying MiXCR to the 5' RACE reads. The table lists tens of thousands of distinct CDR3 sequences, around 13% of them singletons. The input for sequencing was whole blood, taken at baseline. The source is an adult who was a healthcare worker with PCR-confirmed SARS-CoV-2 infection or an uninfected control (not recorded which). Each CDR3 is given with its conserved first and last residue. The D gene is left open where the match is weak. Clone size is stated in some rows and not others, as once, few, many or a class when expanded.

d_call: TRBD2
clone_size: few
j_call: TRBJ2-2
v_call: TRBV2
cdr3_aa: CASSREGAGELFF
cdr3_nt: TGTGCCAGCAGTCGGGAGGGAGCCGGGGAGCTGTTTTTT

d_call: NA
clone_size: NA
j_call: TRBJ1-1
v_call: TRBV3-2
cdr3_aa: CASSQRGWALLPMNTEAFF
cdr3_nt: TGTGCCAGCAGCCAAAGGGGGTGGGCCCTACTCCCCATGAACACTGAAGCTTTCTTT

d_call: NA
clone_size: few
j_call: TRBJ2-7
v_call: TRBV20-1
cdr3_aa: CSARAGTTREQYF
cdr3_nt: TGCAGTGCTAGAGCCGGGACAACCAGGGAGCAGTACTTC

d_call: NA
clone_size: NA
j_call: TRBJ2-7
v_call: TRBV29-1
cdr3_aa: CSVEAHGERRYEQYF
cdr3_nt: TGCAGCGTTGAAGCCCATGGGGAAAGGCGCTACGAGCAGTACTTC

d_call: TRBD1
clone_size: few
j_call: TRBJ2-7
v_call: TRBV6-6
cdr3_aa: CASSQARTGDVYF
cdr3_nt: TGTGCCAGCAGTCAAGCGAGGACAGGGGATGTGTACTTC

d_call: TRBD1
clone_size: many
j_call: TRBJ2-7
v_call: TRBV27
cdr3_aa: CASSPRDRGPNEQYF
cdr3_nt: TGTGCCAGCAGTCCCCGGGACAGGGGGCCTAACGAGCAGTACTTC

d_call: NA
clone_size: NA
j_call: TRBJ2-7
v_call: TRBV7-9
cdr3_aa: CASSPGHPPYEQYF
cdr3_nt: TGTGCCAGCAGCCCAGGCCACCCACCCTACGAGCAGTACTTC

d_call: NA
clone_size: few
j_call: TRBJ2-2
v_call: TRBV7-9
cdr3_aa: CARTTGDGELFF
cdr3_nt: TGTGCCAGGACGACGGGAGACGGGGAGCTGTTTTTT

d_call: NA
clone_size: many
j_call: TRBJ1-1
v_call: TRBV29-1
cdr3_aa: CSVEGVGAEAFF
cdr3_nt: TGCAGCGTTGAAGGAGTTGGGGCTGAAGCTTTCTTT

d_call: NA
clone_size: NA
j_call: TRBJ1-5
v_call: TRBV6-6
cdr3_aa: CASSAKGRASNQPQHF
cdr3_nt: TGTGCCAGCAGCGCTAAGGGCAGGGCTAGCAATCAGCCCCAGCATTTT

d_call: NA
clone_size: NA
j_call: TRBJ2-1
v_call: TRBV3-1
cdr3_aa: CASSQDRNEQFF
cdr3_nt: TGTGCCAGCAGCCAAGATAGGAATGAGCAGTTCTTC

d_call: NA
clone_size: few
j_call: TRBJ2-1
v_call: TRBV21-1
cdr3_aa: CASSVGTSGSSEQFF
cdr3_nt: TGTGCCAGCAGCGTCGGGACTAGCGGGAGTAGTGAGCAGTTCTTC

d_call: NA
clone_size: NA
j_call: TRBJ2-7
v_call: TRBV7-8
cdr3_aa: CASSPPGKQYF
cdr3_nt: TGTGCCAGCAGCCCCCCGGGGAAGCAGTACTTC

d_call: TRBD1
clone_size: few
j_call: TRBJ1-3
v_call: TRBV9
cdr3_aa: CASSTGTGSGNTIYF
cdr3_nt: TGTGCCAGCAGCACAGGGACAGGCTCTGGAAACACCATATATTTT

d_call: TRBD2
clone_size: few
j_call: TRBJ2-5
v_call: TRBV7-2
cdr3_aa: CASSSGREETQYF
cdr3_nt: TGTGCCAGCAGCTCCGGGAGGGAGGAGACCCAGTACTTC

d_call: TRBD2
clone_size: many
j_call: TRBJ2-4
v_call: TRBV20-1
cdr3_aa: CSASGREGTGNIQYF
cdr3_nt: TGCAGTGCGTCTGGGCGGGAGGGTACCGGCAACATTCAGTACTTC

d_call: TRBD2
clone_size: few
j_call: TRBJ2-1
v_call: TRBV20-1
cdr3_aa: CSAPRGTSTYNEQFF
cdr3_nt: TGCAGTGCCCCTCGGGGGACTAGCACCTACAATGAGCAGTTCTTC

d_call: NA
clone_size: many
j_call: TRBJ2-6
v_call: TRBV28
cdr3_aa: CASSPDSSGANVLTF
cdr3_nt: TGTGCCAGCAGTCCAGACAGCTCTGGGGCCAACGTCCTGACTTTC

d_call: NA
clone_size: many
j_call: TRBJ2-1
v_call: TRBV7-3
cdr3_aa: CASSLGSGWKQFF
cdr3_nt: TGTGCCAGCAGCTTAGGTAGCGGTTGGAAGCAGTTCTTC

d_call: TRBD2
clone_size: NA
j_call: TRBJ2-5
v_call: TRBV20-1
cdr3_aa: CSARNREEEETQYF
cdr3_nt: TGCAGTGCTAGAAATCGGGAGGAGGAAGAGACCCAGTACTTC

d_call: NA
clone_size: few
j_call: TRBJ2-3
v_call: TRBV20-1
cdr3_aa: CSARTQGSQYF
cdr3_nt: TGCAGTGCTCGAACACAGGGTTCGCAGTATTTT

d_call: TRBD1
clone_size: few
j_call: TRBJ2-1
v_call: TRBV5-6
cdr3_aa: CASSLSADRGIYNEQFF
cdr3_nt: TGTGCCAGCAGCTTGAGCGCTGACAGGGGGATATACAATGAGCAGTTCTTC

d_call: TRBD2
clone_size: NA
j_call: TRBJ2-1
v_call: TRBV7-3
cdr3_aa: CASSLGGLAANEQFF
cdr3_nt: TGTGCCAGCAGCTTAGGGGGACTAGCGGCAAATGAGCAGTTCTTC

d_call: TRBD2
clone_size: NA
j_call: TRBJ2-1
v_call: TRBV2
cdr3_aa: CASSQRREGLNEQFF
cdr3_nt: TGTGCCAGCAGTCAGCGGCGGGAGGGCCTCAATGAGCAGTTCTTC

d_call: TRBD2
clone_size: NA
j_call: TRBJ2-1
v_call: TRBV7-9
cdr3_aa: CASSFLGEGEIDNEQFF
cdr3_nt: TGTGCCAGCAGCTTCCTAGGGGAGGGAGAAATCGACAATGAGCAGTTCTTC

d_call: NA
clone_size: once
j_call: TRBJ1-5
v_call: TRBV7-8
cdr3_aa: CASSLAQVHSNQPQHF
cdr3_nt: TGTGCCAGCAGCTTAGCGCAGGTACATAGCAATCAGCCCCAGCATTTT

d_call: NA
clone_size: few
j_call: TRBJ1-1
v_call: TRBV29-1
cdr3_aa: CSVGVNTEAFF
cdr3_nt: TGCAGCGTGGGGGTGAACACTGAAGCTTTCTTT

d_call: NA
clone_size: NA
j_call: TRBJ2-7
v_call: TRBV29-1
cdr3_aa: CSAASTYEQYF
cdr3_nt: TGCAGCGCCGCGTCAACCTACGAGCAGTACTTC

d_call: TRBD1
clone_size: many
j_call: TRBJ2-7
v_call: TRBV18
cdr3_aa: CASSNRDRGESEQYF
cdr3_nt: TGTGCCAGCTCAAATAGGGACAGGGGAGAATCCGAGCAGTACTTC

d_call: NA
clone_size: NA
j_call: TRBJ2-7
v_call: TRBV19
cdr3_aa: CASSIDRGRGEQYF
cdr3_nt: TGTGCCAGTAGTATAGATCGGGGAAGAGGCGAGCAGTACTTC

d_call: TRBD2
clone_size: many
j_call: TRBJ2-1
v_call: TRBV3-1
cdr3_aa: CASSQHGRASSYNEQFF
cdr3_nt: TGTGCCAGCAGCCAACACGGGAGGGCCTCTTCTTACAATGAGCAGTTCTTC

d_call: NA
clone_size: NA
j_call: TRBJ2-1
v_call: TRBV5-1
cdr3_aa: CASSSFRSDNEQFF
cdr3_nt: TGCGCCAGCAGTAGCTTCCGTTCCGACAATGAGCAGTTCTTC

d_call: NA
clone_size: NA
j_call: TRBJ1-1
v_call: TRBV28
cdr3_aa: CASKTNTEAFF
cdr3_nt: TGTGCCAGCAAGACGAACACTGAAGCTTTCTTT

d_call: TRBD2
clone_size: many
j_call: TRBJ2-1
v_call: TRBV9
cdr3_aa: CASSGAGGLYNEQFF
cdr3_nt: TGTGCCAGCAGCGGGGCGGGAGGCCTCTACAATGAGCAGTTCTTC

d_call: TRBD2
clone_size: many
j_call: TRBJ2-2
v_call: TRBV3-1
cdr3_aa: CASRTSANTGELFF
cdr3_nt: TGTGCCAGCCGGACTAGCGCGAACACCGGGGAGCTGTTTTTT

d_call: NA
clone_size: few
j_call: TRBJ1-2
v_call: TRBV5-1
cdr3_aa: CASSRQGQEGYGYTF
cdr3_nt: TGCGCCAGCAGCCGGCAGGGCCAAGAGGGCTATGGCTACACCTTC

d_call: TRBD2
clone_size: few
j_call: TRBJ2-7
v_call: TRBV4-2
cdr3_aa: CASSQPLGAGLSYEQYF
cdr3_nt: TGTGCCAGCAGCCAGCCCCTTGGAGCGGGGCTCTCCTACGAGCAGTACTTC

d_call: TRBD1
clone_size: few
j_call: TRBJ2-1
v_call: TRBV2
cdr3_aa: CATLRTGRSNEQFF
cdr3_nt: TGTGCCACCCTCCGGACAGGGAGAAGCAATGAGCAGTTCTTC

d_call: NA
clone_size: many
j_call: TRBJ2-2
v_call: TRBV6-6
cdr3_aa: CASSLTGELFF
cdr3_nt: TGTGCCAGCAGCTTGACCGGGGAGCTGTTTTTT

d_call: NA
clone_size: few
j_call: TRBJ1-1
v_call: TRBV6-5
cdr3_aa: CASRPPTGNTEAFF
cdr3_nt: TGTGCCAGCAGACCCCCCACAGGGAACACTGAAGCTTTCTTT

d_call: NA
clone_size: few
j_call: TRBJ2-3
v_call: TRBV7-3
cdr3_aa: CASSPSGHRTDTQYF
cdr3_nt: TGTGCCAGCAGCCCCTCGGGACATCGCACAGATACGCAGTATTTT

d_call: NA
clone_size: few
j_call: TRBJ2-5
v_call: TRBV18
cdr3_aa: CASSYQETQYF
cdr3_nt: TGTGCCAGCTCTTACCAAGAGACCCAGTACTTC

d_call: NA
clone_size: many
j_call: TRBJ2-7
v_call: TRBV7-6
cdr3_aa: CASSHDGSYEQYF
cdr3_nt: TGTGCCAGCAGCCACGACGGCTCCTACGAGCAGTACTTC

d_call: NA
clone_size: few
j_call: TRBJ1-1
v_call: TRBV18
cdr3_aa: CASSPGYTEAFF
cdr3_nt: TGTGCCAGCTCACCAGGGTACACTGAAGCTTTCTTT

d_call: TRBD2
clone_size: few
j_call: TRBJ2-4
v_call: TRBV3-1
cdr3_aa: CASSQSAGGPGNIQYF
cdr3_nt: TGTGCCAGCAGCCAATCTGCGGGAGGGCCGGGAAACATTCAGTACTTC